Listed below are T cell receptor beta chains from one sample, sequenced in a study of a mutant IDH1 vaccine in newly diagnosed glioma. Repertoires were generated with immunoSEQ multiplex PCR, while TCRdb's copy carries only in-frame clones and drops some. The sample has about 88,000 clones; over 75% are singletons. The specimen comprised PBMCs, sampled from a glioma patient treated with radiotherapy, temozolomide or both. The receptors shown here come from a man between 35 and 55 years old with glioma. Some clones in this sample may be carry-over from other donors' samples. CDR3s include the opening cysteine and the closing phenylalanine or tryptophan. Clone sizes are given selectively: once, few, many, or a class where the clone is expanded.

v_call	j_call	clone_size	cdr3_aa
TRBV11-2	TRBJ1-2	NA	CASSFSELYGYTF
TRBV6-1	TRBJ2-2	NA	CAAPARSTGELFF
TRBV7-9	TRBJ1-6	NA	CASSLLGGNSPLHF
TRBV7-9	TRBJ2-7	few	CASSLVGTESSYEQYF
TRBV2	TRBJ1-4	NA	CASSRTGRNEKLFF
TRBV19	TRBJ1-3	NA	CASSSDRSSGNTIYF
TRBV7-9	TRBJ1-1	NA	CASSLGAYTEAFF
TRBV6-6	TRBJ2-7	NA	CASSYSREGAYEQYF
TRBV30	TRBJ1-1	NA	CAWRGTVNTEAFF
TRBV2	TRBJ1-2	NA	CASMRGLGTYGYTF
TRBV30	TRBJ2-3	NA	CAWSSLATITDTQYF
TRBV6-5	TRBJ1-1	NA	CASCRNRGAEAFF
TRBV6-4	TRBJ1-1	NA	CASRPGQGEQAFF
TRBV4-2	TRBJ1-6	once	CASSQWDRPGYNSPLHF
TRBV7-2	TRBJ1-5	once	CASSLVASRGNQPQHF
TRBV5-1	TRBJ1-1	NA	CASSFWGSNTEAFF
TRBV19	TRBJ1-5	once	CASRFGQGVQPQHF
TRBV5-5	TRBJ2-5	NA	CASSLEHVQYF
TRBV6-5	TRBJ1-5	NA	CASSSGGGGNQPQHF
TRBV18	TRBJ1-2	NA	CASSPQKTAEGYGYTF
TRBV5-1	TRBJ1-4	NA	CASSPRSGPPNEKLFF
TRBV25-1	TRBJ2-3	NA	CASSDHGVENTDTQYF
TRBV9	TRBJ2-1	NA	CASSVGQGEQFF
TRBV19	TRBJ1-3	NA	CASSIPLLTRNTIYF
TRBV6-6	TRBJ1-4	NA	CASSYSSGWSEKLFF
TRBV6-5	TRBJ2-3	NA	CASSYSAGSTDTQYF
TRBV10-3	TRBJ1-5	NA	CAISEGNQPQHF
TRBV7-9	TRBJ2-7	NA	CASSFPGQGFYEQYF
TRBV2	TRBJ2-1	once	CATALGNEQFF
TRBV7-2	TRBJ2-1	NA	CASRWLGGSNEQFF
TRBV7-8	TRBJ1-1	NA	CASSLAPGFLLSEAFF
TRBV19	TRBJ1-2	NA	CASRDKGNYGYTF
TRBV6-1	TRBJ2-7	NA	CASSPTGRSSYEQYF
TRBV6-6	TRBJ1-6	NA	CASSADGRWNSPLHF
TRBV4-1	TRBJ1-3	NA	CASSQVGGLRNTIYF
TRBV2	TRBJ1-1	NA	CASRGLTPEAFF
TRBV6-5	TRBJ1-4	NA	CASSRVGNEKLFF
TRBV4-2	TRBJ1-6	NA	CASSQTATRTANSPLHF
TRBV29-1	TRBJ2-3	NA	CSIQAGGITDTQYF
TRBV27	TRBJ2-6	NA	CASSPYRVSGANVLTF
TRBV5-1	TRBJ2-2	NA	CASSLNTGELFF
TRBV2	TRBJ2-5	NA	CASRGGGETQYF
TRBV2	TRBJ2-7	NA	CASSSGRSYEQYF
TRBV6-1	TRBJ1-6	NA	CASSPLGGESPLHF
TRBV5-1	TRBJ2-7	NA	CASSTGTSEQYF
TRBV10-1	TRBJ1-1	few	CASSEREGAEAFF
TRBV5-1	TRBJ1-1	NA	CASTWRGLNTEAFF
TRBV11-3	TRBJ2-2	NA	CASSPDTNTGELFF
TRBV19	TRBJ2-7	once	CASSIDLETNLYEQYF
TRBV11-3	TRBJ1-2	once	CASSLPDGYTF
TRBV4-2	TRBJ2-1	NA	CASSHGGTSGSYNEQFF
TRBV2	TRBJ1-6	NA	CASSQNGVSSPLHF
TRBV2	TRBJ1-4	NA	CASTPGQLNEKLFF
TRBV5-1	TRBJ2-6	NA	CASSGKDRIRRSGANVLTF
TRBV5-1	TRBJ2-3	few	CASSLATGVATDTQYF
TRBV6-5	TRBJ1-6	NA	CASSGPNSPLHF
TRBV6-1	TRBJ2-7	NA	CASSPRDRGREQYF
TRBV18	TRBJ1-1	NA	CASSLLDTNTEAFF
TRBV6-1	TRBJ2-7	NA	CASTTRQGSYEQYF